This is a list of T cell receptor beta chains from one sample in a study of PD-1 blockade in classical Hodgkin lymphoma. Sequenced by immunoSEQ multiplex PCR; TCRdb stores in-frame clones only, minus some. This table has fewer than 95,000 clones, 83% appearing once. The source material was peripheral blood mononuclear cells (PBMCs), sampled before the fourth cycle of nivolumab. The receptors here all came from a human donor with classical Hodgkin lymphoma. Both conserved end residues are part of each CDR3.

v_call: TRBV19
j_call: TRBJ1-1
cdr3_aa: CASSIVYGENTEAFF

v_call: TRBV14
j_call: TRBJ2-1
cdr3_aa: CASSSSARQGAFYNEQFF

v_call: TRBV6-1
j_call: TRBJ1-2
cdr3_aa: CASSERAPNYGYTF

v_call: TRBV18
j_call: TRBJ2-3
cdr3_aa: CASLRGGGDEDTQYF

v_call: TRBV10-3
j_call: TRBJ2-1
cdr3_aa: CAIRGTTGSYNEQFF

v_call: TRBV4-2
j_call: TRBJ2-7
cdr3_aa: CASSLPDPYEQYF

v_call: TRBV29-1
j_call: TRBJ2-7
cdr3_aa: CSVLSGRAHEQYF

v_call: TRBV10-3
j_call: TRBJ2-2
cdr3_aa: CAISSTYTGELFF

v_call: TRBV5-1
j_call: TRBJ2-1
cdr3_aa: CASSSGLAGKLYNEQFF

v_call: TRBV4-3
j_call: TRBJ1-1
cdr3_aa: CASSRDRNTEAFF

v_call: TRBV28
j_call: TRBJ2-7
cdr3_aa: CASSLRTSGIYEQYF

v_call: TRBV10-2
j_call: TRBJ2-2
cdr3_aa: CARAIDGGSGELFF

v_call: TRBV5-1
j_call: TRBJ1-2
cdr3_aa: CASSLDPMRGYTF

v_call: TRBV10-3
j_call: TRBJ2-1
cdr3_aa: CAISGGHPGRGAEQFF

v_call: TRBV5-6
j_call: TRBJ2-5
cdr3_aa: CASSSYQETQYF

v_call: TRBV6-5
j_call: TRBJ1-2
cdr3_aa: CASSFQGSYGYTF

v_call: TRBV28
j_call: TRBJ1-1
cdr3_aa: CASRAGYEAFF

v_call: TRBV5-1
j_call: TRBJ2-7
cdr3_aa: CASSLYPTGDSYEQYF

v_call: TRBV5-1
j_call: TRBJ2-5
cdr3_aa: CASGTGGAGKETQYF

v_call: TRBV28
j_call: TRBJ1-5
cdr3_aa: CASNTGTGGNQPQHF

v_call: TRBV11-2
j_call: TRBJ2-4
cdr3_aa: CASSRVGGRDIQYF

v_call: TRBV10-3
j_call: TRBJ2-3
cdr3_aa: CAISGGQGWYF

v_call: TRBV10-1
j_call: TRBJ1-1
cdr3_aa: CASSENRGNTEAFF

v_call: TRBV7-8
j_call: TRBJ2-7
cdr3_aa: CASSPSSLREKYYEQYF

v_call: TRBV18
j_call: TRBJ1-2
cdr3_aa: CASSPSQANNNYGYTF

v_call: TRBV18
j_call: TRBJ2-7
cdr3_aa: CASSPPTHYEQYF

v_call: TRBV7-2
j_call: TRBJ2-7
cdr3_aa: CASSLVGGYEQYF

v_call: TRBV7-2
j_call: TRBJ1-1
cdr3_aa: CASSLVWLGNTEAFF

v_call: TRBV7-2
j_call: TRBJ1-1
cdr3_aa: CASSLYQGGNTEAFF

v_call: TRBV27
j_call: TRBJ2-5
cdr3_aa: CASHSLSGGPQETQYF

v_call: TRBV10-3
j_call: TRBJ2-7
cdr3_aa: CAISAGTLSSYEQYF

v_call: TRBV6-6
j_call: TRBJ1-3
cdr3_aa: CASSSRDRAGNTIYF

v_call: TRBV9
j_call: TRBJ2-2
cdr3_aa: CASSGNTGELFF

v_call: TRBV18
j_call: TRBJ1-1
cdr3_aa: CASSPRTGQKAEAFF

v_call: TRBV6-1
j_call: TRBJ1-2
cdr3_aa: CASSATGALRGYTF

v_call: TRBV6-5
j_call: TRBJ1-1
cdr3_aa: CASSLIGGLTEAFF

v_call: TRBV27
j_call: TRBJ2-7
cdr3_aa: CASSLMMGTYEQYF

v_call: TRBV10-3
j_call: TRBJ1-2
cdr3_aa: CAITQGGPGYTF

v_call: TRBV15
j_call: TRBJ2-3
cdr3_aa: CATSTIGADTQYF

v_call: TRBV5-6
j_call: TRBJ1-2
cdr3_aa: CASSLGRGRLNYGYTF

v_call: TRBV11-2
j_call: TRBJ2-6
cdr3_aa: CASSQTGGRSGANVLTF

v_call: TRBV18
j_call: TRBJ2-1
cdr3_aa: CASSRKGAVNEQFF

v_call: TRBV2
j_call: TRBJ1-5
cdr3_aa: CASRVGDQPQHF

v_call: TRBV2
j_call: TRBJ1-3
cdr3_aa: CASCLTASGNTIYF

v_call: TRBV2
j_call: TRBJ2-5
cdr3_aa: CASSWGQETQYF

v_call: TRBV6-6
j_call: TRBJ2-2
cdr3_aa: CASSQLAEQTGELFF

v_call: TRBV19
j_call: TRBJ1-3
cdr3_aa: CASSIDSARRYSGNTIYF

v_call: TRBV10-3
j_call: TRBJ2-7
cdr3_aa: CAISESNTYEQYF

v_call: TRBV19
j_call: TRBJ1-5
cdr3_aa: CASSGRGMDQPQHF

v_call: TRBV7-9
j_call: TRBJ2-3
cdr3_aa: CASSQRGQGPDTQYF

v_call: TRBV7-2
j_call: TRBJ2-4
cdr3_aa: CASSIDTGSIQYF

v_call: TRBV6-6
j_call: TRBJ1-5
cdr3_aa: CASSYGGAGNQPQHF

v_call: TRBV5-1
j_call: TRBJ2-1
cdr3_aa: CASSLDGSAYNEQFF

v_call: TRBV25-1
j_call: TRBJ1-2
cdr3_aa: CASSEGVAGSSDYYGYTF